This T cell receptor beta chain appears in the sequencing data of a study of blood T cell repertoires in COVID-19. The wider study: The United States, Italy and Spain supplied acute and convalescent COVID-19 samples. Nucleic acid was either cDNA or gDNA, and it came from T cells, B-cell-depleted T cells, or PBMCs.

Original data processing: Estimated nucleated cell counts came from reference gene primer amplification. Method: immunoSEQ multiplex PCR; TCRdb's copy keeps in-frame clones and lacks some. That table is the source of V, J and clone size, and D and trimming were worked out from the DNA. Of about 300,000 clones listed, about 90% are singletons. V gave up 3 bases and J gave up 8 bases, with 10 bases separating them. CDR3 length: 12 amino acids. The source is a young woman with acute COVID-19. J is TRBJ1-2 and V is TRBV12-3 or TRBV12-4; no reliable D call. The specimen was PBMCs or T cells enriched from blood (not recorded which). CDR3 loop: CASSFAGIGYTF. The CDR3 DNA follows: TGTGCCAGCAGTTTCGCGGGGATCGGCTACACCTTC.